The T cell receptor beta chain described here comes from a study of cytomegalovirus exposure and HLA in healthy donors. J was trimmed by 2 bases and V by 2 bases; bases with no gene match: 18. CDR3 length: 21 residues. In germline, CDR1 is SGHRS, CDR2 YFSETQ. In its sample, this clone was seen once. Its antigen remains unknown. Primers included in the PCR were 60 Vbeta and 13 Jbeta primers. In the study's own analysis: In a later analysis, approximately 80 million unique TCR beta chains included roughly 11 million shared by two or more donors. Libraries were prepared by immunoSEQ multiplex PCR; TCRdb keeps only in-frame clonotypes and omits some of them. The DNA was the basis for D and trimming; V, J and clone size are from that table. This sample carries some 120,000 clones, 9.5% of them seen once, and the ten largest clones take 3%. Findings and caveats of the study: There were three CMV-associated chains whose specificity for CMV antigens was confirmed in vitro.

Input material: PBMCs. V gene TRBV5-1 combines with J gene TRBJ2-1; TRBD2 aligns across 11 bases. The TCR originated in a man under 40 in good health and CMV-seronegative. In DNA, the CDR3 is TGCGCCAGCAGCTTACCTGATGGGCTAGCGGGAGGTCCGGGGACCTACAATGAGCAGTTCTTC. Its protein is CASSLPDGLAGGPGTYNEQFF.